This T cell receptor beta chain derives from a study of T cell repertoires in cytomegalovirus infection. Looking at the study overall: Indicated by public TCR beta signatures were CMV infection and matching HLA type. Broader study findings: In two of eight donors, the top clonotype was HLA-C-restricted CMV-specific. Cumulated frequencies of public TCR beta families served to identify carriers of CMV plus the relevant HLA.

The germline V gene encodes CDR1 MNHEY and CDR2 SMNVEV (reference sequence). V was clipped by 3 bases and J by 3 bases, with 15 bases between them. The CDR3 covers 16 residues. With respect to this clonotype: The antigen remains unidentified.

TCRdb re-derived calls from the reads in MiXCR, one entry per CDR3 protein. Counted here are roughly 500,000 distinct CDR3 sequences, approximately 17% occurring once; the ten biggest clones make up roughly a quarter. Sequencing was performed on CD8+ T cells from PBMCs. The chain recombines TRBV27 with TRBJ2-1; tentatively, D is TRBD2 (7 bases). The sequence was collected from a human donor in good health (CMV status not recorded). Some clones in this sample may be carry-over from other donors' samples. The CDR3 DNA reads as TGTGCCAGCAGTTTTTCTGCGGGGGCGGTCTACAATGAGCAGTTCTTC. Protein sequence: CASSFSAGAVYNEQFF.